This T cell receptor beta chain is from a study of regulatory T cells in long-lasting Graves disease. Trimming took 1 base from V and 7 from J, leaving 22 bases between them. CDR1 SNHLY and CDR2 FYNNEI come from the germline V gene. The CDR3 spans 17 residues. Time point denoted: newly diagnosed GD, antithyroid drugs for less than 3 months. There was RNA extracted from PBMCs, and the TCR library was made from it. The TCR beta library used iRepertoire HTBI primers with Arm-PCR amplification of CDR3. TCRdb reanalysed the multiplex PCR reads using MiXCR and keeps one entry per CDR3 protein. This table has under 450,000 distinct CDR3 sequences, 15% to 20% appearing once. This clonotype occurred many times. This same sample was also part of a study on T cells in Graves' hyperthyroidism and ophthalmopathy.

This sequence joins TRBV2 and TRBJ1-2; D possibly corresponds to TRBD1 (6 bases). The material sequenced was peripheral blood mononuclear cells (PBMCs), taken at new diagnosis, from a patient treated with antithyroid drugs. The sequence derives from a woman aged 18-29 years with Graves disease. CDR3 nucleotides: TGTGCCAGCAGTGAAGGGTGGTGGGCAGGGGTCATGCGTGGCTACACCTTC. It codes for CASSEGWWAGVMRGYTF.